This T cell receptor beta chain derives from a study of T cell repertoires in cytomegalovirus infection. This clonotype was seen at least ten times. Antigen specificity is unknown. Via MiXCR, TCRdb re-called the reads, giving one row per CDR3 protein. This sample has hundreds of thousands of distinct CDR3 sequences, with about a third found just once. The ends were cut back, 8 bases at V and 2 bases at J, with 16 bases in the middle. The CDR3 has 15 residues. Germline V gives CDR1 MDHEN, CDR2 SYDVKM. The source is a human donor in good health (CMV status not recorded). Some clones in this sample may be carry-over from other donors' samples. This rearrangement joins TRBV28 to TRBJ1-5; maybe TRBD1 (6 bases). Sample: cultured CD8+ T cells from PBMCs, taken from culture after CMV antigen stimulation. Here the CDR3 DNA reads TGTGCCAGCCGGCCTCAGGGGTTTGGCAATCAGCCCCAGCATTTT. Residues: CASRPQGFGNQPQHF.